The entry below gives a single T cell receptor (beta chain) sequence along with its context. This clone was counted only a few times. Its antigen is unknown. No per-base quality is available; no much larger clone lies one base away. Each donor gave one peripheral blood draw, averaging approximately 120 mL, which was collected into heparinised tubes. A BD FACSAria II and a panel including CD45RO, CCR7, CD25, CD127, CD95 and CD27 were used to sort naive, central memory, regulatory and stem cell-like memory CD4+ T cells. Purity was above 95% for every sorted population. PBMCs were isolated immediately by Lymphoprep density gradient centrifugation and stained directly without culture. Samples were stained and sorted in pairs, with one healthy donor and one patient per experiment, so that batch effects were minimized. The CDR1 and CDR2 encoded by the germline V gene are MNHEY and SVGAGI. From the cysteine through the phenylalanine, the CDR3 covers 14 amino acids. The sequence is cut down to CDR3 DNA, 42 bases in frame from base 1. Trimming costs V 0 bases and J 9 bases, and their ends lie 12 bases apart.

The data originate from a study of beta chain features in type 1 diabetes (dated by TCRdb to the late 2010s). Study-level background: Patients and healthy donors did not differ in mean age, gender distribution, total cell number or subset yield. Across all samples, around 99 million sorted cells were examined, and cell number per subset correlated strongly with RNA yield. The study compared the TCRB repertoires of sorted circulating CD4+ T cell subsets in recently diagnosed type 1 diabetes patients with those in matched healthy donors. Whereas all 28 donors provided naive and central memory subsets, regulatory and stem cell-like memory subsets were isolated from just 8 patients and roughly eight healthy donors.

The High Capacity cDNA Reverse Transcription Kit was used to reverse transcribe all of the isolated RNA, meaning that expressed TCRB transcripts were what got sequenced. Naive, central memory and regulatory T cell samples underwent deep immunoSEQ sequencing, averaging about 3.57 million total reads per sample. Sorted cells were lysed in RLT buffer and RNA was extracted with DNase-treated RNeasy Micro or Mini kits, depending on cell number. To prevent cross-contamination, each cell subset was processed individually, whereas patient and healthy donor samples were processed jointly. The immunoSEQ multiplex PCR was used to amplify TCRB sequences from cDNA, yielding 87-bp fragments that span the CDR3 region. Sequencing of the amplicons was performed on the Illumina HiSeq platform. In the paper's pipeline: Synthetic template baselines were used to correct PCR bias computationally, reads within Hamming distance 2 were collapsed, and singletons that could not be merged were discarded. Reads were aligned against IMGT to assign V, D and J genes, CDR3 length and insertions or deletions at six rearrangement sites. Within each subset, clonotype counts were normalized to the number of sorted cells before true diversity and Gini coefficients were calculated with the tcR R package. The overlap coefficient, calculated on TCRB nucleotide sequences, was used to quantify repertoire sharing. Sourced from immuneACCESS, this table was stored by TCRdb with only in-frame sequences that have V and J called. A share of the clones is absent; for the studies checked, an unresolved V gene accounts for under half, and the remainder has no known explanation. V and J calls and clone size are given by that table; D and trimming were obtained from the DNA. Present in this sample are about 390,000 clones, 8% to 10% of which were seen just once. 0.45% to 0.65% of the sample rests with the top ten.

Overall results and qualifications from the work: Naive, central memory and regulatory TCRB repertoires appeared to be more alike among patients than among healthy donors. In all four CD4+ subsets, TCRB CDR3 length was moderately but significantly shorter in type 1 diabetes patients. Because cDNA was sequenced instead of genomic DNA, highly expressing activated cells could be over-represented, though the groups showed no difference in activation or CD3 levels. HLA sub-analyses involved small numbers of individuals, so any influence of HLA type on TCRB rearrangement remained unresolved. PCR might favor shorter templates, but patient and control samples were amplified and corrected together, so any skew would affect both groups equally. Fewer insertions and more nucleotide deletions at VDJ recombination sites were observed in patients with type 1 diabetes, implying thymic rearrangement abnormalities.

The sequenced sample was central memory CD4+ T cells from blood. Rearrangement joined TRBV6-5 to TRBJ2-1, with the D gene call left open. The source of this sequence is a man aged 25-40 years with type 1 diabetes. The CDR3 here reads CASSYSIGLGEQFF. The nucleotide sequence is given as TGTGCCAGCAGTTACTCGATTGGATTAGGTGAGCAGTTCTTC.